This T cell receptor beta chain was identified during a study of CD8+CD57+ T cells in acquired aplastic anemia. As for this clonotype: The antigen remains unidentified.

The CDR3 runs 12 residues. Trimming pared 1 base from V and 7 bases from J, leaving 6 bases between. CDR1 is SGDLS and CDR2 is YYNGEE in the germline V gene. Before being chosen for sequencing, patients had shown CD8+CD57+ cell expansion by flow cytometry. Every patient had severe acquired aplastic anemia. Therapy had not been given to patients before blood sampling. The study profiled TCR beta VDJ and CDR3 using genomic DNA as template. TCRdb reprocessed the reads with MiXCR, giving one entry per CDR3 protein. This sample yields roughly 500,000 distinct CDR3 sequences, of which under 40% are seen a single time; 0.82% belongs to the top ten. Findings and limits, study-wide: Patient and control CD8+ Simpson's diversity was not significantly different. Between patients and controls, around 30 CD8+ CDR3 sequences were found in common.

This chain links TRBV9 with TRBJ1-5; D gene ambiguous. Sequencing input: sorted CD4+, CD8+, or CD8+CD57+ T cells (not recorded which) from PBMCs. The sequence was collected from a human donor with aplastic anemia. The CDR3 loop is CASSVHSQPQHF. The CDR3 nucleotides are TGTGCCAGCAGCGTACATTCCCAGCCCCAGCATTTT.